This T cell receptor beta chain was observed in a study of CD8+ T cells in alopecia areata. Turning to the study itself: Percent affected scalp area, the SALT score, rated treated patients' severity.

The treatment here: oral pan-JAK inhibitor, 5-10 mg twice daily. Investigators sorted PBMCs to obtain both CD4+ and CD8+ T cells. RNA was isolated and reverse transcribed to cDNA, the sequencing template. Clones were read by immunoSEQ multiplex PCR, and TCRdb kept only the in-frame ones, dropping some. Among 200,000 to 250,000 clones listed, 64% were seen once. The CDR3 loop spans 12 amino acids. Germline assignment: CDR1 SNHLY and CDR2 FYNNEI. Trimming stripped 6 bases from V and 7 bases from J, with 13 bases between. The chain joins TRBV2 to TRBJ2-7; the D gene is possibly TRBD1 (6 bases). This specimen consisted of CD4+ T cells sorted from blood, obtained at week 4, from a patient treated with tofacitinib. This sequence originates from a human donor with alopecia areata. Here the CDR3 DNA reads TGTGCCAGCAGCACAGGGTATGGGGAGCAGTACTTC. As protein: CASSTGYGEQYF.